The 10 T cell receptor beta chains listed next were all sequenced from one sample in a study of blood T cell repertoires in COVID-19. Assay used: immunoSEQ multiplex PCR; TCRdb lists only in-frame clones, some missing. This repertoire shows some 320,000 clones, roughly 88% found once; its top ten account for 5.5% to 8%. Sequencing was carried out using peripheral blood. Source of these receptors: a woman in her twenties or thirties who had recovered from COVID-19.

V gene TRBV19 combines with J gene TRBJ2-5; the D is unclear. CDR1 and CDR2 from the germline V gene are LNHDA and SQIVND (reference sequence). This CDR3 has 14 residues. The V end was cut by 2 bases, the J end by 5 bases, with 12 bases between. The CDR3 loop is CASSITFSRETQYF. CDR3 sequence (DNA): TGTGCCAGTAGTATAACTTTCTCTCGGGAGACCCAGTACTTC.

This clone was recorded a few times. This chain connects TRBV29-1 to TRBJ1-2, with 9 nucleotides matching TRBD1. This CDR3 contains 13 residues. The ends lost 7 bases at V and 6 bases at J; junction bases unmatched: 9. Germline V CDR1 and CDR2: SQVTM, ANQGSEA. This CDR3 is CSATGTGSNGYTF. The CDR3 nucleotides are TGCAGCGCTACCGGGACAGGGTCGAATGGCTACACCTTC.

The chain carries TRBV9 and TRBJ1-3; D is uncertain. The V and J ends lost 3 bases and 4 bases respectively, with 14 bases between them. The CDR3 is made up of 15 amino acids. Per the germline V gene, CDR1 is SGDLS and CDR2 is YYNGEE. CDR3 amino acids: CASSASGAEGNTIYF. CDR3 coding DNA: TGTGCCAGCAGCGCCTCAGGCGCCGAGGGAAACACCATATATTTT.

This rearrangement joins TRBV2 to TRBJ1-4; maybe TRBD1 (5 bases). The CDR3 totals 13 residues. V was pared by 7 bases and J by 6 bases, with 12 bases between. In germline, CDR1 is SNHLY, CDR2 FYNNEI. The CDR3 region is CASMGREDEKLFF. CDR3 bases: TGTGCCAGCATGGGCAGGGAGGATGAAAAACTGTTTTTT. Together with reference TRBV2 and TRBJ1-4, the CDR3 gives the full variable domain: EPEVTQTPSHQVTQMGQEVILRCVPISNHLYFYWYRQILGQKVEFLVSFYNNEISEKSEIFDDQFSVERPDGSNFTLKIRSTKLEDSAMYFCASMGREDEKLFFGSGTQLSVL.

CDR3 region: CARRSGLAGGYYEQFF. The CDR3 DNA reads TGTGCCAGAAGATCCGGACTAGCGGGGGGTTATTATGAGCAGTTCTTC. The chain carries TRBV7-5 and TRBJ2-1; the D call TRBD2 from the table was never checked on the DNA. TRBV7-5 is tagged as a pseudogene. This CDR3 contains 16 residues.

The CDR3 DNA sequence: TGTGCCAGCAGCCACGCTTCGTCCAGGGTGCAGAGTGGCTACACCTTC. Protein sequence: CASSHASSRVQSGYTF. The chain recombines TRBV27 with TRBJ1-2; D might be TRBD1 (5 bases). CDR1 is MNHEY, CDR2 SMNVEV, per germline (reference sequence). V lost 6 bases to trimming and J lost 7 bases, with 24 bases between them. The CDR3 covers 16 residues.

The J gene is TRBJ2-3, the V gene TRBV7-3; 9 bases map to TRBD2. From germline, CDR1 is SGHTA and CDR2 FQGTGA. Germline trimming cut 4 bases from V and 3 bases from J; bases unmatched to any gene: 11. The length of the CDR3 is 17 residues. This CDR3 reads CASSSIAGALQTDTQYF. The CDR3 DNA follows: TGTGCCAGCAGCTCGATAGCGGGGGCCCTACAGACAGATACGCAGTATTTT.

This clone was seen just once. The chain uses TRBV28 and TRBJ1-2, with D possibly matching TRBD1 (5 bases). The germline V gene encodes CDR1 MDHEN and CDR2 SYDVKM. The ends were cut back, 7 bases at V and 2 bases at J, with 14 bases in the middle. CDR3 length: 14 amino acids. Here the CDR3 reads CASTTPQGNYGYTF. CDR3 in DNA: TGTGCCAGCACCACCCCCCAGGGAAACTATGGCTACACCTTC.

CDR3 region: CASRYSGTYEQYF. CDR3 DNA sequence: TGTGCCAGCAGATATAGCGGGACCTACGAGCAGTACTTC. This rearrangement joins TRBV28 to TRBJ2-7, with 8 bases identical to TRBD2. The J segment lost 2 bases and the V segment lost 6 bases, leaving 3 bases of the junction unmatched. There are 13 residues in the CDR3. Germline V CDR1 and CDR2: MDHEN, SYDVKM.

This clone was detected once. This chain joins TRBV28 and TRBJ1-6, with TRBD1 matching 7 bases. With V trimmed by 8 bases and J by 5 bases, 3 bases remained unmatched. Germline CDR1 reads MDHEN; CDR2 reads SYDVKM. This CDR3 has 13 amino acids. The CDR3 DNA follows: TGTGCCAGCCAGGGACAGAATAATTCACCCCTCCACTTT. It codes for CASQGQNNSPLHF.